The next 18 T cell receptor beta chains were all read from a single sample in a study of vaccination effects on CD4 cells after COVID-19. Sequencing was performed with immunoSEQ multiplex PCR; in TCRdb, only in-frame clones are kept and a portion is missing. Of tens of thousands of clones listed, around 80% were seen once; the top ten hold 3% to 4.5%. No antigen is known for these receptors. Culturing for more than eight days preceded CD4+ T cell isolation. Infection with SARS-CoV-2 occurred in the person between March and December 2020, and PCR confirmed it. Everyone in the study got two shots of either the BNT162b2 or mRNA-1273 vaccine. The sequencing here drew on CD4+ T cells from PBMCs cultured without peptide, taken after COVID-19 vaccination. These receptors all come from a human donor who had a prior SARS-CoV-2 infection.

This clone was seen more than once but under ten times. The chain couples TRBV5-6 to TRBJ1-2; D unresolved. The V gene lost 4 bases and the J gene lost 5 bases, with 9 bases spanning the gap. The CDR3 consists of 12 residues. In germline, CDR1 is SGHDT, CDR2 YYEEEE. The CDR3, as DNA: TGTGCCAGCAGCCGAGGATTATATGGCTACACCTTC. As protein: CASSRGLYGYTF.

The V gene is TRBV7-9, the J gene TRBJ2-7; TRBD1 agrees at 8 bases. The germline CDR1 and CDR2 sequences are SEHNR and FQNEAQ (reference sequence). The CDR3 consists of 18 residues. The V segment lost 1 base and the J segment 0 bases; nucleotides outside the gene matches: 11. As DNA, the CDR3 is TGTGCCAGCAGCTTAGGTACGCGGACAACAGGGGGCTCCTACGAGCAGTACTTC. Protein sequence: CASSLGTRTTGGSYEQYF.

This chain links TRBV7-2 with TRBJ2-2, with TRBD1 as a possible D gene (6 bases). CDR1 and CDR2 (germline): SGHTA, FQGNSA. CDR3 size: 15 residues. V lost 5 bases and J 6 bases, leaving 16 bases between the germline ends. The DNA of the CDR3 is TGTGCCAGCAGCGCGCAGGGGAGTATAGCCGGGGAGCTGTTTTTT. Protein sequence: CASSAQGSIAGELFF.

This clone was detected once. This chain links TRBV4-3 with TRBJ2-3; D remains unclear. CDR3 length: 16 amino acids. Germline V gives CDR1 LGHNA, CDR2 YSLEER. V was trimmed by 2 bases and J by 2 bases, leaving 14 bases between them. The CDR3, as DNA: TGCGCCAGCAGCCAATTGACACAGACAAACACAGATACGCAGTATTTT. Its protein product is CASSQLTQTNTDTQYF.

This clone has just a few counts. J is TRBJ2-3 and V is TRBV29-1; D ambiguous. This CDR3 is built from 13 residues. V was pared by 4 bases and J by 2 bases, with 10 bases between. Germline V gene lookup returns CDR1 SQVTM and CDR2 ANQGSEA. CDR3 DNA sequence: TGCAGCGTTGGTAGGTCCCTCACAGATACGCAGTATTTT. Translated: CSVGRSLTDTQYF.

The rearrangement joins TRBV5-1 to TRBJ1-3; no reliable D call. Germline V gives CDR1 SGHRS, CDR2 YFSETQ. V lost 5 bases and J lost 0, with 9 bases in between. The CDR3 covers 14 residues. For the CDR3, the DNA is TGCGCCAGCAGAAACCAGATCTCTGGAAACACCATATATTTT. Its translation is CASRNQISGNTIYF.

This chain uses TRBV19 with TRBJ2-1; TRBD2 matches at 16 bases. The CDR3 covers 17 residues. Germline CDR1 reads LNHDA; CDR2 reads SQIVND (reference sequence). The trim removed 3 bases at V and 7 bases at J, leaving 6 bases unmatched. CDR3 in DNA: TGTGCCAGTAGTATGAACCAGGGACTAGCGGGAGGGAATGAGCAGTTCTTC. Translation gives CASSMNQGLAGGNEQFF. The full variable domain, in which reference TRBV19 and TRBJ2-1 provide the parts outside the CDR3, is DGGITQSPKYLFRKEGQNVTLSCEQNLNHDAMYWYRQDPGQGLRLIYYSQIVNDFQKGDIAEGYSVSREKKESFPLTVTSAQKNPTAFYLCASSMNQGLAGGNEQFFGPGTRLTVL.

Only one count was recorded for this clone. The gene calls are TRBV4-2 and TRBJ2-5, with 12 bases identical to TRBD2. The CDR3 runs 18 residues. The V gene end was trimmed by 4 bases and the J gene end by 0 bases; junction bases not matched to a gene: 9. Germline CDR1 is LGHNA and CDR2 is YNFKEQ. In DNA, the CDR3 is TGTGCCAGCAGCCCTGGACTAGCGGGAAATCTGTACCAAGAGACCCAGTACTTC. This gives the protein CASSPGLAGNLYQETQYF.

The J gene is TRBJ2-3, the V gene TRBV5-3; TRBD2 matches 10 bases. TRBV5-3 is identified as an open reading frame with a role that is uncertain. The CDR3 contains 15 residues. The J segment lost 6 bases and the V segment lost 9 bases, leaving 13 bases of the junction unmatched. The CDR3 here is CATSWVAGGMDTQYF. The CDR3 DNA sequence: TGTGCCACGTCGTGGGTAGCGGGGGGTATGGATACGCAGTATTTT.

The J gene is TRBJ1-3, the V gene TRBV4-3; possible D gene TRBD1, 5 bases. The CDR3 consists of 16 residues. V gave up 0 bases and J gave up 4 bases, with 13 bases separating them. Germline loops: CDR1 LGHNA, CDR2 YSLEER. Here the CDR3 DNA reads TGCGCCAGCAGCCAAGAACAGGCAGAAGTAGGAAACACCATATATTTT. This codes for CASSQEQAEVGNTIYF.

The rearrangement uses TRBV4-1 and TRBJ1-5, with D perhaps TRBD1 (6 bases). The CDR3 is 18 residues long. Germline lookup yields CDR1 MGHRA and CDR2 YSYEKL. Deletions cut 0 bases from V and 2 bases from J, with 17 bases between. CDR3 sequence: CASSQDHKQGFRNQPQHF. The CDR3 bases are TGCGCCAGCAGCCAAGATCACAAGCAGGGGTTTCGCAATCAGCCCCAGCATTTT.

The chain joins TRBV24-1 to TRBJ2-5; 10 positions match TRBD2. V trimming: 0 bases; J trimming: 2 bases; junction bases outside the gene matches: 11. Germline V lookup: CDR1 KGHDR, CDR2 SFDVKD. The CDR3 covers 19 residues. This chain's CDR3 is CATSDLRFRGTSAQETQYF. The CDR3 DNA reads TGTGCCACCAGTGATTTGAGGTTTAGGGGGACTAGCGCACAAGAGACCCAGTACTTC.

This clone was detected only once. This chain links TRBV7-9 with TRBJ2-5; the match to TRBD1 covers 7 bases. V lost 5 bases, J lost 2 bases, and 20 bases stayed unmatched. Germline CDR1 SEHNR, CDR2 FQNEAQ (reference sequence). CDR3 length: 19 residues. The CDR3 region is CASSGYRGLMGQLQETQYF. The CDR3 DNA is TGTGCCAGCAGCGGATACAGGGGCCTAATGGGCCAACTGCAAGAGACCCAGTACTTC. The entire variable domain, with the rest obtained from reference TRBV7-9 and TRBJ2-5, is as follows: DTGVSQNPRHKITKRGQNVTFRCDPISEHNRLYWYRQTLGQGPEFLTYFQNEAQLEKSRLLSDRFSAERPKGSFSTLEIQRTEQGDSAMYLCASSGYRGLMGQLQETQYFGPGTRLLVL.

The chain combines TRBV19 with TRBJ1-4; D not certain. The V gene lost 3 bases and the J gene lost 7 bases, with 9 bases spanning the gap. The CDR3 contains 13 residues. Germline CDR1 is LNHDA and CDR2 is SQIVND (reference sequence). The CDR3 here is CASSMVGFEKLFF. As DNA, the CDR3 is TGTGCCAGTAGTATGGTGGGCTTTGAAAAACTGTTTTTT.

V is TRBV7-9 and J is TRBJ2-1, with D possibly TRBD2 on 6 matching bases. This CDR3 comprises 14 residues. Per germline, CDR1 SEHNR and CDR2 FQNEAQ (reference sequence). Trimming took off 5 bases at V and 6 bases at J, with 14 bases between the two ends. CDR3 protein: CASSLGEAGNEQFF. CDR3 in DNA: TGTGCCAGCAGCCTCGGGGAGGCGGGCAATGAGCAGTTCTTC.

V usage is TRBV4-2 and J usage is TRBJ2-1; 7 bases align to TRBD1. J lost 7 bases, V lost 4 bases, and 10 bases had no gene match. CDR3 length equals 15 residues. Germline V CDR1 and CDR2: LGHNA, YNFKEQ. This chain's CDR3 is CASSRRQGIENEQFF. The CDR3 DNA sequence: TGTGCCAGCAGCCGTAGACAGGGAATTGAAAATGAGCAGTTCTTC.

The CDR3 protein is CASSLVAGTGELFF. The DNA for the CDR3 is TGTGCCAGCAGCTTAGTGGCTGGCACCGGGGAGCTGTTTTTT. V gene TRBV11-3 combines with J gene TRBJ2-2; no definite D call. This CDR3 region has 14 residues. V lost 1 base and J lost 4, with 7 bases in between. Germline CDR1 SGHNT, CDR2 YENEEA.

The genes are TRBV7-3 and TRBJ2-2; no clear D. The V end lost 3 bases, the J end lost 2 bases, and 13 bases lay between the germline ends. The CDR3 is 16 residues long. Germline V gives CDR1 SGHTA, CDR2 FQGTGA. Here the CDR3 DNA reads TGTGCCAGCAGCTTGACGGGCAGATACAACACCGGGGAGCTGTTTTTT. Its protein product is CASSLTGRYNTGELFF.